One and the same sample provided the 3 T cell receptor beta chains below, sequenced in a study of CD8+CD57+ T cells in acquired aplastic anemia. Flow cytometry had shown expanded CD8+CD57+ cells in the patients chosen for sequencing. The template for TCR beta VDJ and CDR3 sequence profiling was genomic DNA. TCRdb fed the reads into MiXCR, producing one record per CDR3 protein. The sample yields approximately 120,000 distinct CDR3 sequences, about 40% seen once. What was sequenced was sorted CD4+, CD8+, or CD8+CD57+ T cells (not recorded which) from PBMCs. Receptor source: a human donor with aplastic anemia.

CDR3 residues: CASDQQGRDGYTF. For the CDR3, the DNA is TGTGCCAGCGACCAACAGGGACGAGATGGCTACACCTTC. The chain links TRBV7-9 to TRBJ1-2, with D possibly being TRBD1 (6 bases). The CDR3 is 13 residues long. V was shortened by 8 bases and J by 6 bases, with 16 bases between the two germline ends. Germline V gives CDR1 SEHNR, CDR2 FQNEAQ (reference sequence).

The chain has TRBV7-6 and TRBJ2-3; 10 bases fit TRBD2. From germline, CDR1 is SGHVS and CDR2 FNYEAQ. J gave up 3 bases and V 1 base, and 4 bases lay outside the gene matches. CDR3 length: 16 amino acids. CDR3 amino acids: CASSLEAGGATDTQYF. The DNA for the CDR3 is TGTGCCAGCAGCTTAGAAGCGGGGGGGGCGACAGATACGCAGTATTTT.

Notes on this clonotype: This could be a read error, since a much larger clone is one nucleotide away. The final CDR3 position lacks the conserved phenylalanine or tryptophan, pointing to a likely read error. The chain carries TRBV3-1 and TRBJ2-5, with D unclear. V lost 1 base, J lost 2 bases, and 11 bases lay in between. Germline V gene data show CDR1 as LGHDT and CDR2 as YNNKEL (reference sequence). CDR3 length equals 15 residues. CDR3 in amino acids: CASSQVEVRQETQYL. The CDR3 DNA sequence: TGTGCCAGCAGCCAAGTTGAGGTCAGACAAGAGACCCAGTACCTC.